This T cell receptor (beta chain) was found in a study of chemoradiotherapy in HPV16-positive cancers. V shed 6 bases and J 8 bases; nucleotides not matched to a gene: 11. The germline V gene has CDR1 LNHDA and CDR2 SQIVND (reference sequence). The CDR3 extends over 15 amino acids. Libraries were prepared by immunoSEQ multiplex PCR; TCRdb keeps only in-frame clonotypes and omits some of them. The data contain approximately 34,000 clones, approximately 90% of them singletons. Comment on this clone: The identical CDR3 is also encoded by other nucleotide sequences in the sample.

V is TRBV19 and J is TRBJ1-4, with 8 nucleotides matching TRBD1. The input for sequencing was blood, taken from a patient who underwent chemoradiotherapy. The sequence came from a human donor with HPV-associated anogenital cancer. In DNA form, the CDR3 reads TGTGCCAGTAGCTCGCAAACGACAGGGGAGGAAAAACTGTTTTTT. Its translation: CASSSQTTGEEKLFF.